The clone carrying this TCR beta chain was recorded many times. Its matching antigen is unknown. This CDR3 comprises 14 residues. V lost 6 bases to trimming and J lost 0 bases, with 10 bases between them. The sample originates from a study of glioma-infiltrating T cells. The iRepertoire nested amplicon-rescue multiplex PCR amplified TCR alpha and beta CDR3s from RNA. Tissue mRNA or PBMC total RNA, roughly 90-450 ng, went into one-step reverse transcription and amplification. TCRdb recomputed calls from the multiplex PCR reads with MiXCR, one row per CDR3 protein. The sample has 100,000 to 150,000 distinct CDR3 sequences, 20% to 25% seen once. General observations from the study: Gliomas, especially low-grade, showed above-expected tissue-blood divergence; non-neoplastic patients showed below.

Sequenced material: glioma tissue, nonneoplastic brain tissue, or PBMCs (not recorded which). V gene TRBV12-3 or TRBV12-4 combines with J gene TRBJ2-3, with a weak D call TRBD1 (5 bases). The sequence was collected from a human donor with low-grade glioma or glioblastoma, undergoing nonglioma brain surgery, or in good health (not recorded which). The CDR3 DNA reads TGTGCCAGCAGCCGGACACCAAGCACAGATACGCAGTATTTT. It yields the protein CASSRTPSTDTQYF.